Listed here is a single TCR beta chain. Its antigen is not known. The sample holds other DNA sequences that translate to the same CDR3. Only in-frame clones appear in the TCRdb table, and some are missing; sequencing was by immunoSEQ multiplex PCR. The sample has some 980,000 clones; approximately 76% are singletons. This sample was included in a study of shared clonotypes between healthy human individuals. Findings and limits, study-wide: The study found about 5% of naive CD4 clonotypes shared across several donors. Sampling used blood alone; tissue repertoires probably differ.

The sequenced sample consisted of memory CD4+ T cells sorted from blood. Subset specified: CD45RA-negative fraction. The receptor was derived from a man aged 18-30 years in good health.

The DNA for the CDR3 is TGCAGTGCTCCTAGGGACACTGAAGCTTTCTTT. It yields the protein CSAPRDTEAFF. The chain has TRBV20-1 and TRBJ1-1, with D hard to call. V dropped 5 bases and J dropped 3 bases, with 7 bases sitting between them. The germline CDR1 and CDR2 sequences are DFQATT and SNEGSKA (reference sequence). The CDR3 is made up of 11 amino acids.